The next 6 T cell receptor beta chains were all read from a single sample in a study of Ad26.COV2.S vaccination and SARS-CoV-2 variants. TCRdb keeps only in-frame clones here, not all; method: immunoSEQ multiplex PCR. The table shows around 500,000 clones, with roughly nine tenths occurring only once. Noted treatment: 15 to 20 received Ad26.COV2.S at low or high dose, single or two shots; 5 received placebo; per-sample allocation not given. On day 63 after the first injection, vaccine and placebo recipients gave samples. This specimen was peripheral blood, taken in a trial of Ad26.COV2.S vaccine versus placebo. These receptors all stem from a person between 18 and 65 years old who received the Ad26.COV2.S COVID-19 vaccine or a placebo.

CDR3 coding DNA: TGCGCCAGCAGCCCCAGCGGACAGGCGAGCTCTGGAAACACCATATATTTT. Protein product: CASSPSGQASSGNTIYF. V is TRBV4-1 and J is TRBJ1-3; 7 bases are shared with TRBD1. The CDR3 totals 17 residues. Germline CDR1 is MGHRA and CDR2 is YSYEKL. Losses at the gene ends were 4 bases for V and 0 bases for J; bases not matched to a gene: 9.

Only one count was recorded for this clone. This rearrangement joins TRBV29-1 to TRBJ1-1; TRBD1 matches 7 bases. Germline CDR1 and CDR2: SQVTM and ANQGSEA. With V trimmed by 4 bases and J by 10 bases, 12 bases remained unmatched. The length of the CDR3 is 13 residues. Written as DNA, the CDR3 is TGCAGCGTTGTTCCGGGACAGCTCCGGGGAGCTTTCTTT. Its translation: CSVVPGQLRGAFF.

The chain links TRBV27 to TRBJ1-4, with D possibly TRBD1 on 5 matching bases. The CDR3 is 15 amino acids. CDR1 is MNHEY and CDR2 is SMNVEV in the germline V gene (reference sequence). V shed 7 bases and J shed 8 bases, with 20 bases lying between them. CDR3 protein: CASTSQGMLGEKLFF. DNA of the CDR3: TGTGCCAGCACCTCGCAGGGAATGTTAGGCGAAAAACTGTTTTTT.

The J gene is TRBJ2-2, the V gene TRBV19; D gene ambiguous. Deletions cut 7 bases from V and 1 base from J, with 10 bases between. Per the germline V gene, CDR1 is LNHDA and CDR2 is SQIVND (reference sequence). This CDR3 is built from 14 residues. CDR3 protein: CASNSWQNTGELFF. The CDR3 DNA follows: TGTGCCAGTAATTCCTGGCAGAACACCGGGGAGCTGTTTTTT. Full variable domain (rest looked up from reference TRBV19 and TRBJ2-2): DGGITQSPKYLFRKEGQNVTLSCEQNLNHDAMYWYRQDPGQGLRLIYYSQIVNDFQKGDIAEGYSVSREKKESFPLTVTSAQKNPTAFYLCASNSWQNTGELFFGEGSRLTVL.

The J gene is TRBJ1-1, the V gene TRBV3-1 (or the pseudogene TRBV3-2); D not resolved. Germline-derived CDR1 and CDR2 are LGHDT and YNNKEL (reference sequence). V was clipped by 4 bases and J by 1 base, with 10 bases between them. The CDR3 runs 14 residues. The CDR3 coding sequence is TGTGCCAGCAGCCGCCGGGGTGGGAACACTGAAGCTTTCTTT. Amino acid sequence: CASSRRGGNTEAFF.

This clone came up once. The same CDR3 arises from other DNA sequences in this sample as well. V usage is TRBV5-1 and J usage is TRBJ1-5, with unresolved D. The V end was cut by 0 bases, the J end by 1 base, with 5 bases between. This CDR3 is 14 amino acids long. Per the germline V gene, CDR1 is SGHRS and CDR2 is YFSETQ. The CDR3 DNA follows: TGCGCCAGCAGCTTGGAAGGGAGCAATCAGCCCCAGCATTTT. Residues: CASSLEGSNQPQHF.